These T cell receptor beta chains were read from a single sample in a study of a mutant IDH1 vaccine in newly diagnosed glioma. Clones were sequenced by immunoSEQ multiplex PCR, and TCRdb holds only the in-frame ones, with some missing. In the table there are 75,000 to 80,000 clones, around 85% of which are singletons. No cognate antigen is known for these TCRs. The starting material was PBMCs, obtained from a glioma patient whose treatment included an IDH1 peptide vaccine. These receptors were collected from a woman aged 45-65 years with glioma. The CDR3 runs from the conserved cysteine through the conserved F or W. A D gene is named only where the DNA matches it firmly. A clone size is listed for some rows: how often the clone was seen (once, few, many), or a class if it is expanded.

J gene: TRBJ2-2; V gene: TRBV28; clone size: .; D gene: .; CDR3 protein: CASRPTLNTGELFF; CDR3 DNA: TGTGCCAGCAGGCCCACATTGAACACCGGGGAGCTGTTTTTT
J gene: TRBJ1-6; V gene: TRBV9; clone size: .; D gene: TRBD1; CDR3 protein: CASRREAGGPSPLHF; CDR3 DNA: TGTGCCAGCAGGCGGGAGGCAGGGGGTCCCTCACCCCTCCACTTT
J gene: TRBJ2-4; V gene: TRBV28; clone size: .; D gene: TRBD2; CDR3 protein: CASSFTRYRTSENIQYF; CDR3 DNA: TGTGCCAGCAGTTTCACCCGGTATAGGACTAGCGAAAACATTCAGTACTTC
J gene: TRBJ1-5; V gene: TRBV18; clone size: .; D gene: .; CDR3 protein: CASSPPGGSINQPQHF; CDR3 DNA: TGTGCCAGCTCACCACCAGGGGGAAGTATCAATCAGCCCCAGCATTTT
J gene: TRBJ1-1; V gene: TRBV27; clone size: .; D gene: TRBD1; CDR3 protein: CASSPQDRGSTEAFF; CDR3 DNA: TGTGCCAGCAGTCCCCAGGACAGGGGTTCGACTGAAGCTTTCTTT
J gene: TRBJ2-7; V gene: TRBV11-1; clone size: .; D gene: TRBD2; CDR3 protein: CASSYSGRANEQYF; CDR3 DNA: TGTGCCAGCAGCTATAGCGGGAGGGCCAATGAGCAGTACTTC
J gene: TRBJ1-5; V gene: TRBV9; clone size: .; D gene: .; CDR3 protein: CASSSGHLGGNQPQHF; CDR3 DNA: TGTGCCAGCAGCTCCGGACACTTAGGAGGCAATCAGCCCCAGCATTTT
J gene: TRBJ1-2; V gene: TRBV30; clone size: few; D gene: TRBD1; CDR3 protein: CAWSVDRGSYGYTF; CDR3 DNA: TGTGCCTGGAGTGTGGACAGGGGCAGCTATGGCTACACCTTC
J gene: TRBJ2-7; V gene: TRBV5-4; clone size: .; D gene: .; CDR3 protein: CASSRDTASRDEQYF; CDR3 DNA: TGTGCCAGCAGCCGGGACACGGCTTCGCGGGACGAGCAGTACTTC
J gene: TRBJ2-2; V gene: TRBV6-1; clone size: .; D gene: .; CDR3 protein: CASRLVVTGELFF; CDR3 DNA: TGTGCCAGCAGACTAGTAGTCACCGGGGAGCTGTTTTTT
J gene: TRBJ2-1; V gene: TRBV10-3; clone size: once; D gene: .; CDR3 protein: CAIINQGSGEVSYNEQFF; CDR3 DNA: TGTGCCATCATTAACCAGGGTAGCGGAGAGGTCTCCTACAATGAGCAGTTCTTC
J gene: TRBJ2-5; V gene: TRBV29-1; clone size: once; D gene: TRBD2; CDR3 protein: CSVRKGTSGLLTQYF; CDR3 DNA: TGCAGCGTTAGAAAGGGGACTAGCGGGTTGTTGACCCAGTACTTC
J gene: TRBJ2-7; V gene: TRBV27; clone size: .; D gene: .; CDR3 protein: CAPGLYHEQYF; CDR3 DNA: TGTGCCCCCGGATTGTACCACGAGCAGTACTTC
J gene: TRBJ1-2; V gene: TRBV5-4; clone size: .; D gene: .; CDR3 protein: CASSPVPGLGGERYTF; CDR3 DNA: TGTGCCAGCAGCCCCGTACCTGGGCTCGGAGGAGAGCGCTACACCTTC
J gene: TRBJ2-1; V gene: TRBV19; clone size: .; D gene: TRBD1; CDR3 protein: CASRRTGGNEQFF; CDR3 DNA: TGTGCCAGTAGAAGGACAGGGGGCAATGAGCAGTTCTTC
J gene: TRBJ2-7; V gene: TRBV7-8; clone size: .; D gene: .; CDR3 protein: CASSLWGSYEQYF; CDR3 DNA: TGTGCCAGCAGCTTATGGGGTTCCTACGAGCAGTACTTC
J gene: TRBJ2-2; V gene: TRBV10-3; clone size: .; D gene: .; CDR3 protein: CAISERQNRDTGELFF; CDR3 DNA: TGTGCCATCAGTGAGCGCCAAAACAGAGACACCGGGGAGCTGTTTTTT
J gene: TRBJ2-2; V gene: TRBV6-6; clone size: once; D gene: .; CDR3 protein: CASSERSPGELFF; CDR3 DNA: TGTGCCAGCTCGGAGCGTTCGCCCGGGGAGCTGTTTTTT
J gene: TRBJ2-7; V gene: TRBV7-9; clone size: .; D gene: TRBD1; CDR3 protein: CASSSGTGGSYEQYF; CDR3 DNA: TGTGCCAGCAGCTCAGGGACAGGGGGCTCGTACGAGCAGTACTTC
J gene: TRBJ2-1; V gene: TRBV11-2; clone size: .; D gene: TRBD1; CDR3 protein: CASSLGQGIYNEQFF; CDR3 DNA: TGTGCCAGCAGTTTGGGACAGGGGATATACAATGAGCAGTTCTTC
J gene: TRBJ2-7; V gene: TRBV6-5; clone size: .; D gene: .; CDR3 protein: CASSYSRNLYEQYF; CDR3 DNA: TGTGCCAGCAGTTACTCTAGGAACCTCTACGAGCAGTACTTC
J gene: TRBJ1-4; V gene: TRBV6-5; clone size: few; D gene: TRBD1; CDR3 protein: CASGTAHEKLFF; CDR3 DNA: TGTGCCAGCGGGACAGCCCATGAAAAACTGTTTTTT
J gene: TRBJ1-5; V gene: TRBV18; clone size: .; D gene: TRBD1; CDR3 protein: CASSPRGQGVSNQPQHF; CDR3 DNA: TGTGCCAGCTCACCGAGAGGACAGGGGGTTAGCAATCAGCCCCAGCATTTT
J gene: TRBJ2-7; V gene: TRBV15; clone size: .; D gene: .; CDR3 protein: CATSYQGSSYEQYF; CDR3 DNA: TGTGCAACGAGTTATCAGGGGAGCTCCTACGAGCAGTACTTC
J gene: TRBJ2-5; V gene: TRBV12-5; clone size: .; D gene: TRBD1; CDR3 protein: CASGLEGTGAPQETQYF; CDR3 DNA: TGTGCTAGTGGTTTGGAGGGGACAGGGGCCCCCCAAGAGACCCAGTACTTC
J gene: TRBJ2-3; V gene: TRBV27; clone size: once; D gene: .; CDR3 protein: CASSPWASVGTDTQYF; CDR3 DNA: TGTGCCAGCAGTCCCTGGGCCTCTGTCGGCACAGATACGCAGTATTTT
J gene: TRBJ2-1; V gene: TRBV25-1; clone size: .; D gene: .; CDR3 protein: CASSERYNEQFF; CDR3 DNA: TGTGCCAGCAGTGAAAGGTACAATGAGCAGTTCTTC
J gene: TRBJ2-1; V gene: TRBV18; clone size: .; D gene: TRBD2; CDR3 protein: CASSPPAGGREGEQFF; CDR3 DNA: TGTGCCAGCTCACCACCGGCGGGAGGCCGAGAGGGTGAGCAGTTCTTC
J gene: TRBJ2-1; V gene: TRBV5-4; clone size: .; D gene: .; CDR3 protein: CASSLGNEQFF; CDR3 DNA: TGTGCCAGCAGCTTGGGGAATGAGCAGTTCTTC